The clone carrying this T cell receptor beta chain was counted many times. The antigen is unknown. This record comes from a study of T-cell reconstitution after alpha-beta-depleted transplantation in children. Whole-study findings and limits: Where some patients showed high TCRbeta diversity at day 60, it came from recipient T cells and thymic progenitors that had survived. Several hundred expanded graft clones reportedly were the source of alpha-beta T cells about two months after transplant. T-cell counts and diversity at one year following transplant were attributed mainly to newly produced T cells.

The authors prepared the TCRbeta library with unique molecular identifiers. One entry per CDR3 protein, called by TCRdb with MiXCR from the PCR reads. The table shows about 300,000 distinct CDR3 sequences, with roughly 8.2% occurring only once. From germline, CDR1 is MDHEN and CDR2 SYDVKM. Between the trimmed V and J ends, which lost 6 bases and 4 bases, there was a span of 15 bases. The length of the CDR3 is 14 residues. This specimen was peripheral blood, taken 360 days after TCRalphabeta/CD19-depleted stem cell transplant. The sequence was obtained from a female patient between 2 and 15 years old who had a stem cell transplant for Fanconi anemia, so the T cells may come from the graft donor. The chain combines TRBV28 with TRBJ1-1; perhaps TRBD1 as D (5 bases). Here the CDR3 DNA reads TGTGCCAGCAGGTCGGCGTGGGGGAGCACTGAAGCTTTCTTT. As protein: CASRSAWGSTEAFF.